One sample yielded the 6 T cell receptor beta chains listed below, sequenced in a study of shared clonotypes between healthy human individuals. Method: immunoSEQ multiplex PCR; TCRdb's copy keeps in-frame clones and lacks some. The sample includes some 2.1 million clones, around 95% of them seen just once. Sequencing used naive CD4+ T cells sorted from blood. Sample subset: CD45RA+ positively selected. Receptors originate from a man between 18 and 29 years old in good health.

This chain joins TRBV9 and TRBJ2-5; D possibly uses TRBD1 or TRBD2 (5 bases each). In germline, CDR1 is SGDLS, CDR2 YYNGEE. This CDR3 is built from 14 residues. V lost 0 bases to trimming and J lost 2 bases, with 8 bases between them. Here the CDR3 DNA reads TGTGCCAGCAGCGTAGAGGGGAGTCAAGAGACCCAGTACTTC. Its protein product is CASSVEGSQETQYF.

This clone was seen just once. A read error may account for a junction end that differs from germline. The chain has TRBV10-1 and TRBJ2-7; 9 bases align to TRBD1. This CDR3 region has 16 residues. Germline assignment: CDR1 WNHNN and CDR2 SYGVQD (reference sequence). CDR3 sequence (DNA): TGCGCCATTCAAACCCAACTCGGGACAGGGCGAGGCGAGCAGCACTTC. Protein sequence: CAIQTQLGTGRGEQHF.

V usage is TRBV30 and J usage is TRBJ2-3; D gene unclear. Between the trimmed V and J ends, which lost 5 bases and 3 bases, there was a span of 12 bases. Germline assignment: CDR1 GTSNPN and CDR2 SVGIG (reference sequence). This CDR3 is 13 amino acids long. CDR3 coding DNA: TGTGCCTGGGCCCACGCTGGGACAGATACGCAGTATTTT. Its protein product is CAWAHAGTDTQYF.

The V gene is TRBV28, the J gene TRBJ1-1; TRBD1 agrees at 7 bases. The CDR3 sequence is 13 residues long. Unmatched junction bases numbered 12, after V lost 3 bases and J lost 14 bases. The germline V gene has CDR1 MDHEN and CDR2 SYDVKM. The CDR3, as DNA: TGTGCCAGCAGTTTCGCCGGGACAGCGCAGGGGTTCTTT. This codes for CASSFAGTAQGFF.

The CDR3 DNA follows: TGTGCCAGTAGTATTCTGGGGGCCGGAGGCTACACCTTC. Amino acid sequence: CASSILGAGGYTF. This chain joins TRBV19 and TRBJ1-2; D might be TRBD1 (6 bases). This CDR3 comprises 13 residues. V was cut by 3 bases and J by 8 bases, with 13 bases left in between. Germline CDR1 is LNHDA and CDR2 is SQIVND (reference sequence).

This clone appeared a single time. CDR3 region: CSVEAKQVRNEQFF. CDR3 nucleotide sequence: TGCAGCGTTGAAGCCAAACAAGTCCGCAATGAGCAGTTCTTC. The chain employs TRBV29-1 and TRBJ2-1; no clear D. This CDR3 contains 14 residues. V shed 1 base and J shed 6 bases, with 13 bases lying between them. CDR1 SQVTM and CDR2 ANQGSEA come from the germline V gene.